This T cell receptor (beta chain) was observed in a study of blood T cell repertoires in COVID-19 (dated by TCRdb to 2018 to 2020). For the study in its entirety: Samples from collaborators originated in the United States, Italy and Spain and spanned both the acute and convalescent phases of COVID-19. The sample metadata nearly always contained a de-identified subject ID, COVID-19 status, age in years and sex. The repertoires were made available in a free public database intended to serve as a resource for research on the immune response to SARS-CoV-2. Deeply sampled blood TCRbeta repertoires from subjects exposed to, actively infected with, or recovered from COVID-19 were included in the dataset. Where available, HLA class I and class II types were taken from metadata supplied by the sample provider and were not determined by assay-based typing. Samples were obtained from the ongoing ImmuneRACE study (first 160 participants) and from 950 to 1,500 subjects provided by 6 global collaborators. The prospective study material was composed of cDNA or gDNA derived from T cells, B-cell-depleted T cells, or PBMCs. Study-wide conclusions, independent of this receptor: The amount of clinical and demographic metadata varied by source and participant and was provided uncurated.

CDR1 and CDR2 are read off the germline V gene as SGHDN and FVKESK. Inclusive of the bounding cysteine and phenylalanine, the CDR3 is 15 residues long. Just the 45-base CDR3 DNA is kept, in frame starting at base 1. Trimming accounts for 6 bases at V and 2 bases at J, while the number of junction bases matched to no gene is 6. The immunoSEQ Assay, a bias-controlled multiplex PCR, was used to amplify TCRbeta CDR3 regions from genomic DNA. Per the original workflow: Within the assay, amplification of reference gene primers was used to estimate how many nucleated cells each sample contained. To quantify the absolute abundance of each unique TCRbeta CDR3 rearrangement, sequence reads were collapsed and filtered. Productive Simpson clonality was computed per sample as the square root of Simpson's diversity index over productive rearrangements. Held by TCRdb, this immuneACCESS table contains in-frame sequences only and omits some clones. Under half of the omission traces to an unresolved V gene where checked; the cause of the rest is unknown. From that table come the V and J calls and clone size; the DNA was used to work out D and trimming. In all, the sample holds hundreds of thousands of clones, and roughly 88% of those were seen once. Together, the top ten hold 2% to 2.5% of the sample.

Concerning this clone: Its antigen target is currently unknown. Base qualities are not recorded, but no much larger clone differs from it by a single base.

Another Seattle source contributed samples from volunteer blood donors who had recovered from COVID-19. Whole blood was collected in K2EDTA tubes by collaborating institutions according to the institutions' own protocols. For TCRbeta analysis, collaborator samples were shipped as frozen whole blood, as isolated PBMCs, or as DNA extracted from either sample type. The TCR comes from a woman aged 40 to 49 who had recovered from COVID-19. The V and J genes are TRBV14 and TRBJ2-7; 11 central bases correspond to TRBD1. Sequencing was done on a sample of peripheral blood. The CDR3 amino acid sequence is: CASSLRDRGAYEQYF. The nucleotide sequence is given as TGTGCCAGCAGTCTCCGGGACAGGGGGGCCTACGAGCAGTACTTC.